This TCR beta chain was captured in a study of T cell clonotyping in hematopoietic cell transplantation. Findings and caveats of the study: Recipient TCR diversity dropped after transplant; expanded clonotypes rose from day 30 to 180. At the given depth, recipient repertoires were over 95% de novo clonotypes.

Profiled with immunoSEQ multiplex PCR; TCRdb holds only in-frame clones, not every one. The sample holds several thousand clones, about 96% seen once. Unmatched junction bases numbered 17, after V lost 8 bases and J lost 5 bases. The CDR3 contains 18 residues. From germline, CDR1 is SEHNR and CDR2 FQNEAQ (reference sequence). Concerning this clone: Its matching antigen is unknown.

The chain employs TRBV7-9 and TRBJ2-2; 10 bases match TRBD2. Material: PBMCs, obtained 30 days after allogeneic stem cell transplant. This sequence originates from a male patient aged 35 to 55 who had an allogeneic stem cell transplant from a related donor, so the T cells may come from the graft donor. Some clones in this sample may be carry-over from other donors' samples. CDR3: CASQRFSGRAIGTGELFF. In DNA, the CDR3 is TGTGCCAGCCAACGATTCAGCGGGAGGGCCATCGGGACCGGGGAGCTGTTTTTT.